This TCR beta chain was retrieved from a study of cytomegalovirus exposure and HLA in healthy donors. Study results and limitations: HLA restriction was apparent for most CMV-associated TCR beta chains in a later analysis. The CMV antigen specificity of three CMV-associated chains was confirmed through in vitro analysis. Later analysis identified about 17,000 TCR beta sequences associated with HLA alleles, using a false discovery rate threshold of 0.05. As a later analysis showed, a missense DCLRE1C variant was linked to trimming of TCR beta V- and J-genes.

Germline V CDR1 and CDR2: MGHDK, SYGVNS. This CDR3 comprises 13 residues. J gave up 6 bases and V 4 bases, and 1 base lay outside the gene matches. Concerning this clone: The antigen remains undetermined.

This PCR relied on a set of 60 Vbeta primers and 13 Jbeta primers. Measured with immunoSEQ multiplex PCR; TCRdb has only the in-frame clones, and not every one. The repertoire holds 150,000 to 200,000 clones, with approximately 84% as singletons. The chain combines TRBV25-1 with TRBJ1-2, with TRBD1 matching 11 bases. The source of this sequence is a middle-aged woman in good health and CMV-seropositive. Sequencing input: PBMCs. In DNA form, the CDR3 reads TGTGCCAGCAGTGGGACAGGGGGCAATGGCTACACCTTC. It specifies CASSGTGGNGYTF.